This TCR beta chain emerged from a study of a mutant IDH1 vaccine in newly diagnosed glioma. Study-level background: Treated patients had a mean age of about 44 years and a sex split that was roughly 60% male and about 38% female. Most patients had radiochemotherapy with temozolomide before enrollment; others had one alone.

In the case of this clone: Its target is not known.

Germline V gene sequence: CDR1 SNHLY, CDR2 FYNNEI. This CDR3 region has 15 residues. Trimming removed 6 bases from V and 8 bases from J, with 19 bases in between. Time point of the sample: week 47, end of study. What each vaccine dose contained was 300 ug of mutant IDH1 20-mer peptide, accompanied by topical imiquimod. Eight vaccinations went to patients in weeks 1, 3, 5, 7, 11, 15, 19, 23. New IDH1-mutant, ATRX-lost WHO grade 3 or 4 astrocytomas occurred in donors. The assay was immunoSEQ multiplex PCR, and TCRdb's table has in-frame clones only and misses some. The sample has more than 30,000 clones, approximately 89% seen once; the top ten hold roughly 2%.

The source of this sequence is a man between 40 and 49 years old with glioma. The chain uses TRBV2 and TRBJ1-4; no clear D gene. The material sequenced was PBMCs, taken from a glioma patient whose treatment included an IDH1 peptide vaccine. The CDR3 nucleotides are TGTGCCAGCAGGGAGGGTCGGGAACCAAGAGAAAAACTGTTTTTT. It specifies CASREGREPREKLFF.